Following are 20 T cell receptor beta chains from one sample sequenced in a study of shared clonotypes between healthy human individuals. Data came from immunoSEQ multiplex PCR; TCRdb stores just in-frame clones and leaves some out. The sample lists roughly 1.5 million clones, under 99% seen once, with around 0.47% in the top ten. The sample taken for sequencing was naive CD4+ T cells sorted from blood. The sample's subset: CD45RA+ positively selected. The receptors derive from a man aged 30 to 39 in good health.

About this clone itself: This sample includes further DNA sequences coding for the same CDR3. The V call is TRBV27, the J call TRBJ1-5; perhaps TRBD1 as D (5 bases). Germline-derived CDR1 and CDR2 are MNHEY and SMNVEV (reference sequence). This CDR3 comprises 14 residues. Trimming removed 0 bases from V and 4 bases from J, with 7 bases in between. CDR3 region: CASSLSGGNQPQHF. In DNA form, the CDR3 reads TGTGCCAGCAGTTTATCTGGGGGAAATCAGCCCCAGCATTTT.

V gene TRBV28 combines with J gene TRBJ2-7; D may be TRBD1 (5 bases). Trimming cost V 7 bases and J 4 bases, with 17 bases left between them. The CDR3 totals 14 residues. Germline assignment: CDR1 MDHEN and CDR2 SYDVKM. In DNA, the CDR3 is TGTGCCAGCACAAGTGGGGCAGGGCCGTACGAGCAGTACTTC. Protein product: CASTSGAGPYEQYF. Using reference TRBV28 and TRBJ2-7 for the parts outside the CDR3, the full variable domain is DVKVTQSSRYLVKRTGEKVFLECVQDMDHENMFWYRQDPGLGLRLIYFSYDVKMKEKGDIPEGYSVSREKKERFSLILESASTNQTSMYLCASTSGAGPYEQYFGPGTRLTVT.

Note on this clone: The sample has other DNA sequences that encode this CDR3 too. The chain carries TRBV29-1 and TRBJ1-5, with D unclear. The V and J ends lost 4 bases and 1 base respectively, with 5 bases between them. There are 12 residues in the CDR3. CDR1 is SQVTM and CDR2 is ANQGSEA in the germline V gene. CDR3 bases: TGCAGCGTTGGTCAGAGCAATCAGCCCCAGCATTTT. It encodes CSVGQSNQPQHF.

V usage is TRBV13 and J usage is TRBJ2-6; possibly TRBD1 for D (5 bases). Germline loops: CDR1 PRHDT, CDR2 FYEKMQ (reference sequence). This CDR3 is 14 amino acids long. Trimming stripped 4 bases from V and 4 bases from J, with 8 bases between. The CDR3: CASSYSGGANVLTF. The CDR3 bases are TGTGCCAGCAGCTATTCAGGGGGGGCCAACGTCCTGACTTTC.

This chain links TRBV6-5 with TRBJ1-2; perhaps TRBD1 as D (5 bases). CDR3 length equals 14 residues. Germline values: CDR1 MNHEY, CDR2 SVGAGI. Trimming pared 6 bases from V and 4 bases from J, leaving 15 bases between. The CDR3 spells CASRSLGEGYGYTF. CDR3 bases: TGTGCCAGCAGAAGTCTAGGGGAGGGCTATGGCTACACCTTC.

V and J are TRBV2 and TRBJ2-2; D might be TRBD1 or TRBD2, each matching 5 bases. Trimming removed 5 bases from V and 4 bases from J, with 8 bases in between. CDR1 and CDR2 (germline): SNHLY, FYNNEI. The CDR3 covers 13 residues. The CDR3 loop is CASSRGATGELFF. The CDR3 coding sequence is TGTGCCAGCAGTCGAGGGGCCACCGGGGAGCTGTTTTTT. Complete variable domain (other parts from reference TRBV2 and TRBJ2-2): EPEVTQTPSHQVTQMGQEVILRCVPISNHLYFYWYRQILGQKVEFLVSFYNNEISEKSEIFDDQFSVERPDGSNFTLKIRSTKLEDSAMYFCASSRGATGELFFGEGSRLTVL.

The chain joins TRBV19 to TRBJ1-1, with D possibly being TRBD1 (5 bases). The V gene's germline CDR1 is LNHDA and CDR2 SQIVND (reference sequence). V lost 5 bases to trimming and J lost 4 bases, with 11 bases between them. The CDR3 extends over 13 amino acids. In DNA form, the CDR3 reads TGTGCCAGTAGTCTGACAGTGACCACTGAAGCTTTCTTT. Translated, it gives CASSLTVTTEAFF.

CDR3 protein: CASSLGTKRVPNEQFF. The CDR3 nucleotides are TGTGCCAGCAGCCTCGGGACTAAAAGGGTCCCCAATGAGCAGTTCTTC. The chain joins TRBV7-2 to TRBJ2-1, with 7 bases that match TRBD2. The CDR3 loop spans 16 amino acids. The V segment lost 5 bases and the J segment 6 bases; nucleotides outside the gene matches: 13. Germline V gene data show CDR1 as SGHTA and CDR2 as FQGNSA.

About this clone itself: The sample holds other DNA sequences that translate to the same CDR3. The chain uses TRBV18 and TRBJ2-7; maybe TRBD1 (6 bases). Per germline, CDR1 KGHSH and CDR2 LQKENI. The CDR3 contains 15 residues. Trimming left V 2 bases short and J 6 bases short, with 17 bases between. This CDR3 reads CASSPLGQTLGEQYF. In DNA, the CDR3 is TGTGCCAGCTCACCATTAGGACAGACCCTAGGCGAGCAGTACTTC.

The J gene is TRBJ1-1, the V gene TRBV10-3; D might be TRBD1 (5 bases). Germline lookup yields CDR1 ENHRY and CDR2 SYGVKD. CDR3 length: 15 residues. Trimming left V 2 bases short and J 3 bases short, with 13 bases between. CDR3 loop: CAISETQGPYTEAFF. CDR3 DNA: TGTGCCATCAGTGAGACCCAGGGCCCCTACACTGAAGCTTTCTTT.

V usage is TRBV7-2 and J usage is TRBJ2-2; D remains ambiguous. Trimming left V 5 bases short and J 3 bases short, with 10 bases between. CDR3 size: 14 residues. Germline V lookup: CDR1 SGHTA, CDR2 FQGNSA. The CDR3 DNA follows: TGTGCCAGCAGCGACCGATCATACACCGGGGAGCTGTTTTTT. The encoded protein is CASSDRSYTGELFF.

The V call is TRBV7-9, the J call TRBJ2-1; TRBD2 is a possible D gene (6 bases). The CDR3 is 15 amino acids. Trimming took 1 base from V and 5 from J, leaving 12 bases between them. Germline CDR1 and CDR2: SEHNR and FQNEAQ (reference sequence). The CDR3 DNA reads TGTGCCAGCAGCTTAGGGGCGGGGAGCAACAATGAGCAGTTCTTC. Protein product: CASSLGAGSNNEQFF.

The rearrangement links TRBV5-4 to TRBJ1-3, with D uncertain. V lost 0 bases and J 0 bases, leaving 7 bases between the germline ends. Germline CDR1 reads SGHNT; CDR2 reads YYREEE (reference sequence). The CDR3 runs 15 residues. CDR3 bases: TGTGCCAGCAGCTTGGAGGGAAACTCTGGAAACACCATATATTTT. This sequence encodes CASSLEGNSGNTIYF.

This clone was detected once. V and J are TRBV7-2 and TRBJ1-2; perhaps TRBD1 as D (6 bases). Germline CDR1 is SGHTA and CDR2 is FQGNSA. The CDR3 is 15 amino acids. V gave up 5 bases and J gave up 2 bases, with 15 bases separating them. Here the CDR3 DNA reads TGTGCCAGCAGCATGGGACACCTAGGCAACTATGGCTACACCTTC. Encoded protein: CASSMGHLGNYGYTF. Full variable domain (rest looked up from reference TRBV7-2 and TRBJ1-2): GAGVSQSPSNKVTEKGKDVELRCDPISGHTALYWYRQSLGQGLEFLIYFQGNSAPDKSGLPSDRFSAERTGGSVSTLTIQRTQQEDSAVYLCASSMGHLGNYGYTFGSGTRLTVV.

The chain links TRBV4-1 to TRBJ2-1; D is perhaps TRBD2 (6 bases). V was clipped by 0 bases and J by 3 bases, with 18 bases between them. CDR1 MGHRA and CDR2 YSYEKL come from the germline V gene. The CDR3 sequence is 18 residues long. The CDR3 nucleotides are TGCGCCAGCAGCCAAGATAATGGCTTCGGGGGAGTCTACAATGAGCAGTTCTTC. As protein: CASSQDNGFGGVYNEQFF.

The DNA for the CDR3 is TGTGCCAGCAGCCCCCGGCAGGGCGGTGAGACCCAGTACTTC. It specifies CASSPRQGGETQYF. The chain couples TRBV7-2 to TRBJ2-5; TRBD1 is a possible D gene (5 bases). The CDR3 length is 14 residues. Looked up from germline, CDR1 is SGHTA and CDR2 is FQGNSA. Trimming took 5 bases from V and 5 from J, leaving 15 bases between them.

The chain joins TRBV9 to TRBJ1-4; D remains unclear. Trimming shortened V by 1 base and J by 1 base, and 5 bases separated the two germline ends. Germline CDR1 SGDLS, CDR2 YYNGEE. The CDR3 extends over 14 amino acids. CDR3 DNA: TGTGCCAGCAGCGTAATGGGAACTAATGAAAAACTGTTTTTT. Translated, it gives CASSVMGTNEKLFF.

This clone was detected once. V gene TRBV9 combines with J gene TRBJ2-7; D call uncertain. The CDR3 sequence is 18 residues long. V lost 0 bases and J 3 bases, leaving 22 bases between the germline ends. The germline V gene encodes CDR1 SGDLS and CDR2 YYNGEE. CDR3 bases: TGTGCCAGCAGCGTAGACCCTTCAGGAGACAACCTCCTCTACGAGCAGTACTTC. This translates into CASSVDPSGDNLLYEQYF.

The chain joins TRBV5-5 to TRBJ1-2; tentatively, D is TRBD1 (5 bases). Germline V CDR1 and CDR2: SGHKS, YYEKEE (reference sequence). The CDR3 has 15 residues. Trimming cost V 1 base and J 4 bases, with 14 bases left between them. CDR3: CASSLIWDRIYGYTF. The CDR3 DNA reads as TGTGCCAGCAGCTTGATTTGGGACCGGATCTATGGCTACACCTTC.

This chain connects TRBV5-1 to TRBJ2-7, with TRBD2 matching over 12 bases. This CDR3 has 15 amino acids. V lost 4 bases and J lost 3; bases outside the gene matches: 5. Germline assignment: CDR1 SGHRS and CDR2 YFSETQ. The CDR3 reads CASSLTSGRRYEQYF. The CDR3 DNA reads TGCGCCAGCAGCCTAACTAGCGGGAGGCGCTACGAGCAGTACTTC. The whole variable domain, filled in from reference TRBV5-1 and TRBJ2-7, reads KAGVTQTPRYLIKTRGQQVTLSCSPISGHRSVSWYQQTPGQGLQFLFEYFSETQRNKGNFPGRFSGRQFSNSRSEMNVSTLELGDSALYLCASSLTSGRRYEQYFGPGTRLTVT.